The entry that follows covers one TCR beta chain sequence. PCR amplification relied on 60 Vbeta primers (plus 13 Jbeta primers). TCRdb's copy holds only in-frame clones and misses some; the assay was immunoSEQ multiplex PCR. The sample lists around 150,000 clones, 75% to 85% occurring once. This entry comes from a study of cytomegalovirus exposure and HLA in healthy donors. The V gene's germline CDR1 is SGHRS and CDR2 YFSETQ. The V segment lost 2 bases and the J segment 0 bases; nucleotides outside the gene matches: 6. The CDR3 is 17 residues long. This TCR derives from a man between 45 and 60 years old in good health and CMV-seropositive. The sample comprised PBMCs. This chain connects TRBV5-1 to TRBJ1-3, with 9 bases lining up with TRBD1. CDR3 sequence reads: CASSFGQGTVSGNTIYF. The CDR3 nucleotides are TGCGCCAGCAGCTTCGGACAGGGGACCGTCTCTGGAAACACCATATATTTT.